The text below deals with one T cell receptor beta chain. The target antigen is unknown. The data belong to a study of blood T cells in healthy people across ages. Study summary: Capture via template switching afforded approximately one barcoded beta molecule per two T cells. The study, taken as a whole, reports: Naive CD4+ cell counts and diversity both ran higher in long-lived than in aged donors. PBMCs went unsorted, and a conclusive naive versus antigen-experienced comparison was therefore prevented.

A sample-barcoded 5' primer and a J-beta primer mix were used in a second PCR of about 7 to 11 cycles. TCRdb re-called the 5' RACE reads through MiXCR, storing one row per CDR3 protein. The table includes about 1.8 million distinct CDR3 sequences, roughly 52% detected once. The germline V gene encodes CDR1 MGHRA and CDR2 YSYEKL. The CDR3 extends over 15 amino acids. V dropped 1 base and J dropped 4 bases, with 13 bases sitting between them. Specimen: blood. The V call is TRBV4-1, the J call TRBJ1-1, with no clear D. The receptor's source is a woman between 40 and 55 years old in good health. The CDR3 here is CASSQVGQRSTEAFF. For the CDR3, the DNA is TGCGCCAGCAGCCAAGTTGGCCAAAGGAGCACTGAAGCTTTCTTT.